Each of the 23 T cell receptor beta chains below was sequenced from the same sample in a study of shared clonotypes between healthy human individuals. Libraries were prepared by immunoSEQ multiplex PCR; TCRdb keeps only in-frame clonotypes and omits some of them. Of over 1.4 million clones in the sample, roughly 96% were seen once. The sequenced sample was naive CD4+ T cells sorted from blood. Subset specified: CD45RA+ positively selected. The receptors originated from a man under 40 in good health.

This clone was picked up one time. The same CDR3 is also encoded by other DNA sequences in this sample. The gene calls are TRBV29-1 and TRBJ1-2; a possible D gene is TRBD1 (5 bases). The CDR3 is made up of 10 amino acids. Germline V CDR1 and CDR2: SQVTM, ANQGSEA. Trimming removed 3 bases from V and 8 bases from J, with 7 bases in between. The CDR3 sequence: CSVDGDGYTF. The CDR3 region has the DNA TGCAGCGTTGATGGGGACGGCTACACCTTC.

As to this clone: Other DNA sequences in the same sample also yield this CDR3. The chain joins TRBV28 to TRBJ2-3; 11 bases align to TRBD2. The germline gives CDR1 MDHEN, CDR2 SYDVKM. The trim removed 3 bases at V and 1 base at J, leaving 3 bases unmatched. The CDR3 consists of 16 residues. The CDR3 protein is CASSFTSGRGTDTQYF. The CDR3 nucleotides are TGTGCCAGCAGTTTCACTAGCGGGAGAGGCACAGATACGCAGTATTTT.

V and J are TRBV28 and TRBJ2-7, with D unresolved. The CDR3 contains 13 residues. Germline CDR1 MDHEN, CDR2 SYDVKM. V was pared by 7 bases and J by 3 bases, with 13 bases between. CDR3 DNA: TGTGCCAGCAACCCGAATGGGTTCTACGAGCAGTACTTC. Protein sequence: CASNPNGFYEQYF.

The chain couples TRBV5-1 to TRBJ2-2; TRBD1 agrees at 8 bases. The CDR3 totals 15 residues. Germline CDR1 and CDR2: SGHRS and YFSETQ. V gave up 5 bases and J gave up 3 bases; unmatched junction bases: 6. The chain's CDR3 is CASRKTGADTGELFF. The CDR3 DNA reads as TGCGCCAGCAGAAAGACAGGGGCGGACACCGGGGAGCTGTTTTTT. Supplemented by reference TRBV5-1 and TRBJ2-2, the full variable domain reads KAGVTQTPRYLIKTRGQQVTLSCSPISGHRSVSWYQQTPGQGLQFLFEYFSETQRNKGNFPGRFSGRQFSNSRSEMNVSTLELGDSALYLCASRKTGADTGELFFGEGSRLTVL.

The chain recombines TRBV9 with TRBJ2-3, with D hard to call. Germline assignment: CDR1 SGDLS and CDR2 YYNGEE. The CDR3 is made up of 16 amino acids. The V end was cut by 1 base, the J end by 2 bases, with 14 bases between. The CDR3 coding sequence is TGTGCCAGCAGCGTATCCATGGAGCGTTACACAGATACGCAGTATTTT. It codes for CASSVSMERYTDTQYF.

The V and J genes are TRBV28 and TRBJ2-1; 11 positions match TRBD2. There are 16 residues in the CDR3. The V gene end was trimmed by 6 bases and the J gene end by 9 bases; junction bases not matched to a gene: 13. In germline, CDR1 is MDHEN, CDR2 SYDVKM. The DNA for the CDR3 is TGTGCCAGCAGCCTCGCTTTAGCGGGAGGGCCTCTTGAGCAGTTCTTC. It specifies CASSLALAGGPLEQFF.

The chain has TRBV21-1 and TRBJ2-1; TRBD1 is taken as the D call from the table, unchecked against the DNA. TRBV21-1 is classified as a pseudogene. This CDR3 spans 18 amino acids. The CDR3 DNA reads TGTGCCAGCAGCCCTCCGCGGGTCAGTACAGGGCGGTCGAGTGAGCAGTTCTTC. Amino acids: CASSPPRVSTGRSSEQFF.

The chain has TRBV5-1 and TRBJ2-3; 11 bases align to TRBD1. The J segment lost 1 base and the V segment lost 4 bases, leaving 5 bases of the junction unmatched. This CDR3 is built from 16 residues. The germline V gene encodes CDR1 SGHRS and CDR2 YFSETQ. The CDR3 is CASSTQGQGGTDTQYF. CDR3 nucleotides: TGCGCCAGCAGCACCCAGGGACAGGGGGGCACAGATACGCAGTATTTT.

The chain uses TRBV28 and TRBJ2-4; D unclear. V lost 7 bases and J 0 bases, leaving 7 bases between the germline ends. From germline, CDR1 is MDHEN and CDR2 SYDVKM. The CDR3 is 13 amino acids. CDR3 bases: TGTGCCAGCACCCAGTTAGCCAAAAACATTCAGTACTTC. This codes for CASTQLAKNIQYF.

The CDR3 sequence: CASSLRIKQTGLGEKLFF. The CDR3 bases are TGTGCCAGCAGCCTACGTATAAAACAGACAGGGTTGGGTGAAAAACTGTTTTTT. This rearrangement joins TRBV7-6 to TRBJ1-4; 7 nucleotides agree with TRBD1. V lost 5 bases, J lost 7 bases, and 19 bases stayed unmatched. This CDR3 contains 18 residues. In germline, CDR1 is SGHVS, CDR2 FNYEAQ.

The sample holds one count of this clone. The chain links TRBV30 to TRBJ2-4; D remains unclear. V was pared by 0 bases and J by 8 bases, with 8 bases between. This CDR3 comprises 12 residues. Germline CDR1 reads GTSNPN; CDR2 reads SVGIG (reference sequence). The CDR3 DNA reads TGTGCCTGGAGTGTACGGTTGGACATTCAGTACTTC. This codes for CAWSVRLDIQYF.

The rearrangement joins TRBV11-2 to TRBJ2-1, with 7 bases fitting TRBD1. After removal of 5 bases from V and 6 bases from J, the junction contained 7 bases not matched to a gene. This CDR3 comprises 14 residues. Germline loops: CDR1 SGHAT, CDR2 FQNNGV. This chain's CDR3 is CASSTQTGFNEQFF. The CDR3 DNA follows: TGTGCCAGCAGCACCCAGACAGGGTTCAATGAGCAGTTCTTC.

The chain recombines TRBV9 with TRBJ2-7; the match to TRBD2 covers 7 bases. Germline CDR1 reads SGDLS; CDR2 reads YYNGEE. CDR3 length: 15 amino acids. Trimming took 0 bases from V and 2 from J; bases not matched to a gene: 5. Written as DNA, the CDR3 is TGTGCCAGCAGCGTAGGGCCGGGAGGCCCCTACGAGCAGTACTTC. It encodes CASSVGPGGPYEQYF. The whole variable domain, remainder taken from reference TRBV9 and TRBJ2-7, is DSGVTQTPKHLITATGQRVTLRCSPRSGDLSVYWYQQSLDQGLQFLIQYYNGEERAKGNILERFSAQQFPDLHSELNLSSLELGDSALYFCASSVGPGGPYEQYFGPGTRLTVT.

This clone was seen only a few times. The CDR3 sequence is CASSVGGAKGEKLFF. The DNA of the CDR3 is TGTGCCAGCAGCGTAGGAGGGGCGAAGGGTGAAAAACTGTTTTTT. The V call is TRBV9, the J call TRBJ1-4, with D perhaps TRBD1 (5 bases). The CDR3 is 15 residues long. With 0 bases removed from V and 7 bases from J, the gap between germline ends came to 13 bases. The germline V gene encodes CDR1 SGDLS and CDR2 YYNGEE.

The chain is built from TRBV10-3 and TRBJ2-7, with no clear D. Trimming stripped 0 bases from V and 5 bases from J, with 5 bases between. This CDR3 is built from 12 residues. Looked up from germline, CDR1 is ENHRY and CDR2 is SYGVKD. CDR3: CAISESRDEQYF. The CDR3 nucleotides read TGTGCCATCAGTGAGTCTAGGGACGAGCAGTACTTC.

J is TRBJ2-5 and V is TRBV27; 8 nucleotides agree with TRBD1. Unmatched junction bases numbered 5, after V lost 3 bases and J lost 5 bases. CDR3 length equals 14 residues. The V gene's germline CDR1 is MNHEY and CDR2 SMNVEV (reference sequence). The CDR3 DNA follows: TGTGCCAGCAGTTTTCAGGGGGCTTTGGAGACCCAGTACTTC. This sequence encodes CASSFQGALETQYF.

As regards this clone: Different DNA sequences within this sample yield the same CDR3. The chain links TRBV5-4 to TRBJ2-3, with a possible D match to TRBD2 (6 bases). V lost 4 bases and J lost 0, with 12 bases in between. Per the germline V gene, CDR1 is SGHNT and CDR2 is YYREEE (reference sequence). The CDR3 is 15 amino acids. The CDR3 DNA is TGTGCCAGCAGCCTCGGGGGATCGAGCACAGATACGCAGTATTTT. This sequence encodes CASSLGGSSTDTQYF.

The gene calls are TRBV7-9 and TRBJ2-5; D might be TRBD2 (6 bases). Germline V gene lookup returns CDR1 SEHNR and CDR2 FQNEAQ (reference sequence). CDR3 length: 16 amino acids. V lost 5 bases and J 1 base, leaving 17 bases between the germline ends. CDR3 nucleotides: TGTGCCAGCAGCGAAAAGGGACTGCGGTTCCAAGAGACCCAGTACTTC. Amino acids: CASSEKGLRFQETQYF.

The CDR3 here is CASSLVSSGDTQYF. CDR3 DNA: TGTGCCAGCAGCTTAGTCTCTAGCGGAGATACGCAGTATTTT. The chain joins TRBV7-2 to TRBJ2-3; TRBD2 matches at 7 bases. V gave up 1 base and J gave up 5 bases; unmatched junction bases: 3. The CDR3 runs to 14 residues. CDR1 and CDR2 (germline): SGHTA, FQGNSA.

As concerns this clone: Within the sample, other DNA sequences also encode this same CDR3. The chain has TRBV7-2 and TRBJ2-1, with TRBD2 identical over 8 bases. CDR1 and CDR2 (germline): SGHTA, FQGNSA. The V segment lost 1 base and the J segment 6 bases; nucleotides outside the gene matches: 5. This CDR3 is built from 15 residues. The CDR3 DNA follows: TGTGCCAGCAGCTTAGAAGCGGGAGCGATCAATGAGCAGTTCTTC. Translated, it gives CASSLEAGAINEQFF.

The chain uses TRBV28 and TRBJ1-5; D uncertain. Germline V gives CDR1 MDHEN, CDR2 SYDVKM. This CDR3 has 17 amino acids. Trimming pared 6 bases from V and 3 bases from J, leaving 21 bases between. The CDR3 DNA reads as TGTGCCAGCAGCCACATAGTCGGAGACCGACTCAATCAGCCCCAGCATTTT. Protein sequence: CASSHIVGDRLNQPQHF.

This clone was seen once. This sequence joins TRBV27 and TRBJ2-5; 10 bases line up with TRBD1. The ends lost 3 bases at V and 5 bases at J; junction bases unmatched: 18. Germline V gives CDR1 MNHEY, CDR2 SMNVEV (reference sequence). CDR3 length equals 19 residues. The CDR3 reads CASSFGRMGTGVLEETQYF. The DNA for the CDR3 is TGTGCCAGCAGTTTTGGGAGGATGGGGACAGGGGTTTTGGAGGAGACCCAGTACTTC.

J is TRBJ2-3 and V is TRBV5-8, with unresolved D. The CDR3 covers 15 residues. Trimming took off 2 bases at V and 2 bases at J, with 12 bases between the two ends. Germline lookup yields CDR1 SGHTS and CDR2 YDEGEE. CDR3 sequence: CASSFTRSLTDTQYF. CDR3 sequence (DNA): TGTGCCAGCAGCTTTACCAGGTCCCTCACAGATACGCAGTATTTT.